Described below is a single T cell receptor beta chain sequence and its context. The data were taken from a study of patients and donors after allogeneic stem cell transplantation. The CDR3 has 14 amino acids. V was trimmed by 4 bases and J by 3 bases, leaving 15 bases between them. The germline CDR1 and CDR2 sequences are GTSNPN and SVGIG (reference sequence). Each CDR3 protein gets one entry after TCRdb re-called the RT-PCR reads with MiXCR. The data show 900,000 to 1,000,000 distinct CDR3 sequences, with approximately 19% seen just once and roughly 6% held by the top ten. The source of this sequence is a human donor who was either an allogeneic HSCT recipient or a stem cell or donor lymphocyte infusion donor (not recorded which). It is not recorded whose cells these are; they may come from a transplant donor. The specimen was blood, either unsorted or a sorted T cell fraction (not recorded which). V gene TRBV30 combines with J gene TRBJ1-1, with unresolved D. DNA for the CDR3: TGTGCCTGGACCAAAGACTTGCGGGACACTGAAGCTTTCTTT. This codes for CAWTKDLRDTEAFF.